Listed below are T cell receptor beta chains from one sample, sequenced in a study of T cell repertoires in cytomegalovirus infection. One entry per CDR3 protein results from TCRdb running MiXCR on the reads. Of about 330,000 distinct CDR3 sequences in the sample, roughly a third were seen once. Their cognate antigens are unknown. Sequencing was performed on cultured PBMCs, taken from culture after CMV antigen stimulation. The receptors derive from a human donor in good health (CMV status not recorded). Some clones in this sample may be carry-over from other donors' samples. The CDR3 runs from the conserved cysteine through the conserved F or W. Each record gives: V gene, D gene, clone size, J gene, CDR3 protein, CDR3 DNA. D genes are given only for firm matches. Clone sizes are given selectively: once, few, many, or a class where the clone is expanded.

v_gene: TRBV7-6; d_gene: NA; abundance: few; j_gene: TRBJ2-7; CDR3aa: CASSPGHEQYF; CDR3nt: TGTGCCAGCAGCCCAGGCCACGAGCAGTACTTC
v_gene: TRBV4-1; d_gene: TRBD1; abundance: few; j_gene: TRBJ1-5; CDR3aa: CASSLSEDRGGQPQHF; CDR3nt: TGCGCCAGCAGCCTATCGGAGGACAGGGGAGGTCAGCCCCAGCATTTT
v_gene: TRBV7-2; d_gene: NA; abundance: NA; j_gene: TRBJ1-6; CDR3aa: CASSSPFMGSNSPLHF; CDR3nt: TGTGCCAGCAGCTCTCCTTTTATGGGTAGTAATTCACCCCTCCACTTT
v_gene: TRBV6-6; d_gene: TRBD1; abundance: NA; j_gene: TRBJ2-4; CDR3aa: CASSYSGGTGKNIQYF; CDR3nt: TGTGCCAGCAGTTACTCGGGAGGGACAGGGAAAAACATTCAGTACTTC
v_gene: TRBV7-9; d_gene: TRBD2; abundance: NA; j_gene: TRBJ2-3; CDR3aa: CASSLATSEYTDTQYF; CDR3nt: TGTGCCAGCAGCTTAGCGACTAGCGAGTACACAGATACGCAGTATTTT
v_gene: TRBV29-1; d_gene: TRBD2; abundance: once; j_gene: TRBJ2-5; CDR3aa: CSGMAGGPPKAQYF; CDR3nt: TGCAGCGGAATGGCGGGAGGGCCCCCAAAGGCCCAGTACTTC
v_gene: TRBV7-9; d_gene: TRBD2; abundance: few; j_gene: TRBJ2-1; CDR3aa: CASSLGGSGSNEQFF; CDR3nt: TGTGCCAGCAGCTTGGGGGGTAGCGGGAGTAATGAGCAGTTCTTC
v_gene: TRBV6-2/TRBV6-3; d_gene: TRBD2; abundance: NA; j_gene: TRBJ2-1; CDR3aa: CASSDRGSGRSYEQFF; CDR3nt: TGTGCCAGCAGCGACCGGGGTAGCGGGAGATCTTATGAGCAGTTCTTC
v_gene: TRBV7-2; d_gene: NA; abundance: many; j_gene: TRBJ2-3; CDR3aa: CASSRENTDTQYF; CDR3nt: TGTGCCAGCTCGCGGGAAAACACAGATACGCAGTATTTT
v_gene: TRBV20-1; d_gene: TRBD2; abundance: NA; j_gene: TRBJ2-1; CDR3aa: CSAGSGVYNEQFF; CDR3nt: TGCAGTGCGGGGAGCGGGGTTTACAATGAGCAGTTCTTC
v_gene: TRBV20-1; d_gene: NA; abundance: NA; j_gene: TRBJ2-7; CDR3aa: CSARDLGTYEQYF; CDR3nt: TGCAGTGCTAGAGATCTGGGTACCTACGAGCAGTACTTC